This TCR beta chain was captured by sequencing in a study of CD8 T cells in ankylosing spondylitis. Whole-study findings and limits: Certain motif variants had earlier appeared in reactive arthritis synovial fluid and blood. The authors reported significant enrichment of disease-linked clones in matched ankylosing spondylitis synovial fluid. The study identified a TCR beta motif of under 10 highly homologous variants that appeared characteristic of ankylosing spondylitis blood.

TCR beta libraries were made by quantitative 5'-RACE with molecular barcodes. TCRdb analysed the 5' RACE reads with MiXCR anew, one entry per CDR3 protein. Among around 490,000 distinct CDR3 sequences, 5.3% were seen once, and the ten largest hold around 3.5%. CDR1 is DFQATT, CDR2 SNEGSKA, per germline (reference sequence). The CDR3 totals 14 residues. This clonotype has a count of ten or more. Its antigen is unidentified. This receptor was obtained from a male donor with ankylosing spondylitis. The material sequenced was blood, either unsorted or a sorted T cell fraction (not recorded which). The chain has TRBV20-1 and TRBJ2-3; perhaps TRBD2 as D (5 bases). CDR3 nucleotides: TGCAGCACTAGGTGGCAGTTTCTCACAGATACGCAGTATTTT. Its translation: CSTRWQFLTDTQYF.